The present TCR beta chain was sequenced within a study of early T cells in non-severe SARS-CoV-2 infection. In this sample, this clonotype turned up many times. The target antigen is unknown. The junction had 11 bases not matched to a gene; V was cut back by 3 bases and J by 1 base. The CDR3 length is 18 residues. The TCR library protocol was used to attach unique molecular identifiers. These identifiers were attached to individual cDNA molecules. TCRdb re-derived calls from the 5' RACE reads in MiXCR, one entry per CDR3 protein. Here the sample spans under 30,000 distinct CDR3 sequences, 5.6% being singletons. Points from the study as a whole: A preference for anti-spike CD8 responses marked VDJdb matching, which missed private and CD4 specificities.

Sequencing was done on a sample of whole blood. The receptor comes from an adult who was a healthcare worker with PCR-confirmed SARS-CoV-2 infection or an uninfected control (not recorded which). This sequence joins TRBV12-3 or TRBV12-4 and TRBJ2-5; TRBD2 aligns across 10 bases. DNA of the CDR3: TGTGCCAGCAGTTTCCCTAGCGGGAGCACCCCTTTCCAAGAGACCCAGTACTTC. Translation: CASSFPSGSTPFQETQYF.